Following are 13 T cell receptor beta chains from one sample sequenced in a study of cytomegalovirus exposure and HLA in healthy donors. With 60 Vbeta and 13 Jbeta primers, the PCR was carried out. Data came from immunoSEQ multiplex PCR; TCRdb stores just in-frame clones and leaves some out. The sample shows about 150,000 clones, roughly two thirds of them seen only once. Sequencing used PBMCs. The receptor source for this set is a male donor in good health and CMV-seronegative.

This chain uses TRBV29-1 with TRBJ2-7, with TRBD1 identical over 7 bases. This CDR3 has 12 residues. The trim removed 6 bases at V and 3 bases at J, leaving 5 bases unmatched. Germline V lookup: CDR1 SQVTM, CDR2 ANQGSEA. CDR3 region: CSVTGTDYEQYF. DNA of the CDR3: TGCAGCGTGACCGGGACAGACTACGAGCAGTACTTC.

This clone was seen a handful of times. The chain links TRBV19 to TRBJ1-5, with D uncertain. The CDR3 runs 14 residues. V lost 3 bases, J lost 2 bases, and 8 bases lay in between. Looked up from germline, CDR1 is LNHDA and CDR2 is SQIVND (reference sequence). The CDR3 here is CASSMGEGNQPQHF. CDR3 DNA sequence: TGTGCCAGTAGTATGGGAGAGGGCAATCAGCCCCAGCATTTT. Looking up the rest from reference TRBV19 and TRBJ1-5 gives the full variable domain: DGGITQSPKYLFRKEGQNVTLSCEQNLNHDAMYWYRQDPGQGLRLIYYSQIVNDFQKGDIAEGYSVSREKKESFPLTVTSAQKNPTAFYLCASSMGEGNQPQHFGDGTRLSIL.

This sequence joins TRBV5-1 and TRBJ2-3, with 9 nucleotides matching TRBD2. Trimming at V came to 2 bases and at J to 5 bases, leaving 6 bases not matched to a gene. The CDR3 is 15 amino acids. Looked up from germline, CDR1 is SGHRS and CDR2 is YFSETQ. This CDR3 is CASSLASGAVDTQYF. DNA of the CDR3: TGCGCCAGCAGCTTAGCTAGCGGGGCCGTAGATACGCAGTATTTT.

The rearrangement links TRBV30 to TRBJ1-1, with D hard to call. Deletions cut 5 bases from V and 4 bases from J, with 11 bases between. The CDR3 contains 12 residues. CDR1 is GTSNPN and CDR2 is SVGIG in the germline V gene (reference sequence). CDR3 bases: TGTGCCTGGGTGGCGGGGAGCACTGAAGCTTTCTTT. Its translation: CAWVAGSTEAFF.

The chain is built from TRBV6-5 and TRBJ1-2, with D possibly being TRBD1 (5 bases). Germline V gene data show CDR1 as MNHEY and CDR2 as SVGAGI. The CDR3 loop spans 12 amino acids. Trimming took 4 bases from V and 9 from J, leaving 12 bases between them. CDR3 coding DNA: TGTGCCAGCAGTTCCCAGGGTATTAGCTACACCTTC. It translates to CASSSQGISYTF.

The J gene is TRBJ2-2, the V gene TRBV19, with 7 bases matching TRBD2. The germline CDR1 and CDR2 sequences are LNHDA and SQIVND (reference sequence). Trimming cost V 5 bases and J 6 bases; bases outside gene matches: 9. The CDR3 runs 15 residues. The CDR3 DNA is TGTGCCAGTAGTTGGGGGGGGGTCGCGGCCGGGGAGCTGTTTTTT. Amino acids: CASSWGGVAAGELFF.

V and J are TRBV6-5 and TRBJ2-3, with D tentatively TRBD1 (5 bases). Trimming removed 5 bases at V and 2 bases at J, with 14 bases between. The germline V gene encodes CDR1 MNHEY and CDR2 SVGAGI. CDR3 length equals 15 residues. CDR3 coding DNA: TGTGCCAGCAGTAACCAGGGCCTCCTCACAGATACGCAGTATTTT. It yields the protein CASSNQGLLTDTQYF.

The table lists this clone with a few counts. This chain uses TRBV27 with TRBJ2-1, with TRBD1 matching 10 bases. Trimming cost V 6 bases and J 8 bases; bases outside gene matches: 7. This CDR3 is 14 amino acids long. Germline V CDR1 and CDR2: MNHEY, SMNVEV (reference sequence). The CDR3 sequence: CASSWTGTGDEQFF. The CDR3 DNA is TGTGCCAGCAGCTGGACCGGGACAGGGGATGAGCAGTTCTTC.

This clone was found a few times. CDR3 nucleotide sequence: TGTGCCAGCAGCGTCCAGGGGGCCGAGCAGTTCTTC. Encoded protein: CASSVQGAEQFF. The chain carries TRBV7-2 and TRBJ2-1, with 8 bases fitting TRBD1. The CDR3 length is 12 residues. V trimming: 5 bases; J trimming: 10 bases; junction bases outside the gene matches: 4. Germline CDR1 SGHTA, CDR2 FQGNSA.

CDR3 nucleotides: TGCGCCAGCAGCCCAGAGAGCGCATCTTTAGGGGCCAACGTCCTGACTTTC. Its translation is CASSPESASLGANVLTF. The chain has TRBV4-3 and TRBJ2-6; D unresolved. Germline CDR1 and CDR2: LGHNA and YSLEER. V was trimmed by 4 bases and J by 4 bases, leaving 17 bases between them. This CDR3 is 17 amino acids long.

The CDR3 DNA sequence: TGTGCCAGCAGTTACTCGCCAGGGGGAGACGAGCAGTACTTC. It codes for CASSYSPGGDEQYF. The chain recombines TRBV6-5 with TRBJ2-7; 7 bases line up with TRBD1. Germline values: CDR1 MNHEY, CDR2 SVGAGI. V was clipped by 0 bases and J by 5 bases; unmatched bases: 4. The CDR3 length is 14 residues.

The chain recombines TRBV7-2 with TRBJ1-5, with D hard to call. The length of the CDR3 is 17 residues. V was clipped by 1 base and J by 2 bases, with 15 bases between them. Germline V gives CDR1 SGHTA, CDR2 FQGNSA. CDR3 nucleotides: TGTGCCAGCAGCTTAGGAGGCGGAAACTGGGGCAATCAGCCCCAGCATTTT. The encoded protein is CASSLGGGNWGNQPQHF.

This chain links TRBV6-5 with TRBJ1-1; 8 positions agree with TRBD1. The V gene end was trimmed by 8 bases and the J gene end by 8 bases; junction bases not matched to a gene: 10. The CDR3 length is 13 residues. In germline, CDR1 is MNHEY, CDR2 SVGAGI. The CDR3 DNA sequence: TGTGCCAGCGATAGACAGGGGCCATCAGAAGCTTTCTTT. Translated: CASDRQGPSEAFF.